This TCR beta chain was found in a study of esophageal squamous cell carcinoma under preoperative chemotherapy. The study's findings and limits: After treatment, tumor-infiltrating lymphocytes apparently came partly from blood T cells. Peripheral T cells showed a significant TCR diversity increase after chemotherapy, unlike tumor-infiltrating lymphocytes. Abundant clones tended to shrink rather than expand after paclitaxel-nedaplatin.

Comments on this clonotype: Its antigen is as yet unknown.

TCRdb independently ran MiXCR on the PCR reads; one entry per CDR3 protein. The data contain over 25,000 distinct CDR3 sequences, about half of them singletons. As to time point: after preoperative PTX-NDP chemotherapy. Paclitaxel-nedaplatin chemotherapy was given to patients ahead of their surgery. The V gene's germline CDR1 is MNHNS and CDR2 SASEGT. The CDR3 extends over 14 amino acids. The V gene lost 11 bases and the J gene lost 3 bases, with 19 bases spanning the gap. The V call is TRBV6-1, the J call TRBJ2-5, with TRBD2 as a possible D gene (6 bases). This material was obtained from a patient given preoperative chemotherapy. The receptor was isolated from a human donor with esophageal squamous cell carcinoma. The donor label of this sample is uncertain. Written as DNA, the CDR3 is TGTGCCCCAGCAGGCGCGGGGCAGAAAGAGACCCAGTACTTC. It translates to CAPAGAGQKETQYF.